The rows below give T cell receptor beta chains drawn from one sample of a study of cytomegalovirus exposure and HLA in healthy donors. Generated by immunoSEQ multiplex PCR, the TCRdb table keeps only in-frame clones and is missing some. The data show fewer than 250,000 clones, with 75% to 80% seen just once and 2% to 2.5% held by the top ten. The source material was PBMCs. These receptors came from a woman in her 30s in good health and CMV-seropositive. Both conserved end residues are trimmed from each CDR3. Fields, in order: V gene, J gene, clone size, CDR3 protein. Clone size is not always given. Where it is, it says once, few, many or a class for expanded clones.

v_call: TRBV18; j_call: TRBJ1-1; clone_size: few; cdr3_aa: ASSDRTNTEAF
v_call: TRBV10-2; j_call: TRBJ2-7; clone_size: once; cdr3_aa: ASRGTSGSRYEQY
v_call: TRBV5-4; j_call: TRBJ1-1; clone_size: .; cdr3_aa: ASSFTGGGEAF
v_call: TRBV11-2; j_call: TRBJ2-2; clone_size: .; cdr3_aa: ASSPQTRNTGELF
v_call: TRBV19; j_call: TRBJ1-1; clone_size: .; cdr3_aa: ASSLLSLGTEAF
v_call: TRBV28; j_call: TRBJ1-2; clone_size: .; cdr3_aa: ASSFDRGGYT
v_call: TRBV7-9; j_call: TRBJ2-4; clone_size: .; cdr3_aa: ASSLSSDIQY
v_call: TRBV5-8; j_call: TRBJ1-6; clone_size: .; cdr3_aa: ATRAGYNSPLH
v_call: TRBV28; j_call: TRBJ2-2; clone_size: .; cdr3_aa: ASSSTGGKNTGELF
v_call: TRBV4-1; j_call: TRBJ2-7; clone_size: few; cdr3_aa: ASSQVDRGTEQY
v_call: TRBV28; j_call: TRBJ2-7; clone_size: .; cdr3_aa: ASSRSQGKSYEQY
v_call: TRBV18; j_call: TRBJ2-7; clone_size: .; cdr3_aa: ASSPTGTTYEQY
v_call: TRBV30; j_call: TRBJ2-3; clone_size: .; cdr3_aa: AWSPGLAGVDTQY
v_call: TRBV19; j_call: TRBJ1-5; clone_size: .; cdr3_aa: ASLDSLETNSNQPQH
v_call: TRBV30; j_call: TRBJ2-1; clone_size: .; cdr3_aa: AWMWPGNEQF
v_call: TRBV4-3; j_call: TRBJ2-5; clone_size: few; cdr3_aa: ASSQDRETQY
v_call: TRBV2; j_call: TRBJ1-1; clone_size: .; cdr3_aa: ASSGLQGANTEAF
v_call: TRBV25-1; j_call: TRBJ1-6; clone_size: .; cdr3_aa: ASSARGIAPLH
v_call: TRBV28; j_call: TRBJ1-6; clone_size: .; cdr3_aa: ASSLWAGQGPGSPLH
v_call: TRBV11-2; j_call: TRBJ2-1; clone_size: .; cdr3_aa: ASSLFPPLAGSYNEQF
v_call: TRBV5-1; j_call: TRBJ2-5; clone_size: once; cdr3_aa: ASSWGLAGGSQETQY
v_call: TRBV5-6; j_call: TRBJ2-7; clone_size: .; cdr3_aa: ASSLVRVYEQY
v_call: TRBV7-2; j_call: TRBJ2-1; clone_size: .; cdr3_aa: ASSLQGAGNEQF
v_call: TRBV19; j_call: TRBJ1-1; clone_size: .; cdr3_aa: ASSIRQGGTEAF
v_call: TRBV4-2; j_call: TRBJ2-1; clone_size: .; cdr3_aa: ASSQAGAYNEQF